This entry lists 12 T cell receptor beta chains sequenced from one sample in a study of T cells expressing NK-cell markers. With the 5' RACE reads reprocessed, TCRdb shows one record per CDR3 protein and no DNA. Its clone listing holds a few hundred thousand distinct CDR3 sequences. The specimen sequenced was blood T cells: a sorted CD56 or NKG2C T cell subset, CD4+ or CD8+ T cells, or bulk PBMC T cells (not recorded which). All receptors come from a man between 18 and 69 years old in good health.

The chain links TRBV12-3 or TRBV12-4 to TRBJ2-1; the D call of TRBD1 rests on TCRdb alone, since no DNA is present to check it. The CDR3 is made up of 13 amino acids. The CDR3 here is CASTGQGTNEQFF.

V gene TRBV12-3 or TRBV12-4 combines with J gene TRBJ1-5; the TCRdb call, TRBD1, lacks DNA for checking. The CDR3 is 15 amino acids. CDR3 protein: CASRRRGASNQPQHF.

The chain recombines TRBV19 with TRBJ1-6; TCRdb reports TRBD1, a call that lacks DNA to check it against. The CDR3 has 16 residues. Looked up from germline, CDR1 is LNHDA and CDR2 is SQIVND (reference sequence). The CDR3 loop is CASSTLQGATNSPLHF.

The chain is built from TRBV24-1 and TRBJ2-3; TCRdb reports TRBD1, a call that lacks DNA to check it against. The CDR3 length is 14 residues. CDR1 is KGHDR, CDR2 SFDVKD, per germline. The CDR3 loop is CATSDAPGSGGQYF.

This chain joins TRBV12-3 or TRBV12-4 and TRBJ2-4; TCRdb outputs TRBD1, but without DNA this stays unchecked. CDR3 size: 12 residues. The CDR3 spells CASSFPGNIQYF.

V usage is TRBV7-2 and J usage is TRBJ2-1; TCRdb's D gene call, TRBD1, goes unchecked for lack of DNA. The CDR3 runs to 16 residues. Germline V lookup: CDR1 SGHTA, CDR2 FQGNSA. The CDR3 region is CASSHRTGGLFNEQFF.

This chain joins TRBV5-1 and TRBJ2-1; TCRdb returns TRBD2, unconfirmable since there is no DNA. From germline, CDR1 is SGHRS and CDR2 YFSETQ. The length of the CDR3 is 16 residues. CDR3 in amino acids: CASSQTTSGVYNEQFF.

The chain carries TRBV9 and TRBJ2-3; checking the TCRdb D call of TRBD1 is not possible without DNA. CDR3 size: 17 residues. Germline CDR1 is SGDLS and CDR2 is YYNGEE. The CDR3 here is CASSPSLRDARVDTQYF.

This sequence joins TRBV7-2 and TRBJ2-7; TCRdb reports TRBD2, a call that lacks DNA to check it against. Germline lookup yields CDR1 SGHTA and CDR2 FQGNSA. The CDR3 spans 15 residues. CDR3 residues: CASSPRTSGPYEQYF.

The rearrangement joins TRBV10-3 to TRBJ1-3. This CDR3 comprises 12 residues. Germline CDR1 reads ENHRY; CDR2 reads SYGVKD. The CDR3 reads CAISGSGNTIYF.

The J gene is TRBJ2-1, the V gene TRBV5-4; without DNA, the TCRdb call of TRBD1 cannot be checked. Germline V CDR1 and CDR2: SGHNT, YYREEE (reference sequence). The CDR3 is 17 residues long. CDR3: CASSLGGRTMGYNEQFF.

The chain has TRBV5-1 and TRBJ2-7; TCRdb names TRBD1, which stays unverified in the absence of DNA. Germline lookup yields CDR1 SGHRS and CDR2 YFSETQ. The CDR3 sequence is 13 residues long. The CDR3 spells CASTRDISYEQYF.